Described below is a single T cell receptor (beta chain) sequence and its context. An input of about 0.45 to 1 ug of RNA was subjected to reverse transcription using random hexamers. Via MiXCR, TCRdb re-called the immunoSEQ multiplex PCR reads, giving one row per CDR3 protein. This table has around 190,000 distinct CDR3 sequences, around 96% appearing once. This sample is drawn from a study of CD8 T cells in Susac syndrome. Controls matched for sex and age were healthy donors. While CD8+ and CD4+ T cells were isolated negatively, TEMRA cells were enriched by FACS. V lost 5 bases to trimming and J lost 0 bases, with 13 bases between them. This CDR3 is 16 amino acids long. Germline CDR1 is MNHNS and CDR2 is SASEGT.

The TCR comes from a human donor in good health. The sample was CD4+ T cells from PBMCs. The chain is built from TRBV6-1 and TRBJ2-2, with D unclear. The CDR3 loop reads CASSRIGKANTGELFF. CDR3 DNA sequence: TGTGCCAGCAGTCGAATAGGGAAGGCGAACACCGGGGAGCTGTTTTTT.